This TCR beta chain appears in the sequencing data of a study of T cells in Graves' hyperthyroidism and ophthalmopathy. Authors of the study amplified TCR beta CDR3 regions from RNA transcripts. During a first-round RT-PCR of the TCR CDR3, the HTBI primer set was used. Via MiXCR, TCRdb re-called the multiplex PCR reads, giving one row per CDR3 protein. The repertoire holds some 440,000 distinct CDR3 sequences, 15% to 19% seen once, with about 14% in the top ten. The CDR3 runs 15 residues. Germline assignment: CDR1 MNHEY and CDR2 SVGEGT. V lost 7 bases, J lost 6 bases, and 13 bases stayed unmatched. This clonotype has at least ten counts.

This chain links TRBV6-2 or TRBV6-3 with TRBJ2-7; 9 bases line up with TRBD1. Sequencing input: blood. The origin of this receptor is a woman younger than 35 with Graves' hyperthyroidism. The CDR3 DNA is TGTGCCAGCACCCCCTGGGACAGGGAGGTTTGCGAGCAGTACTTC. It codes for CASTPWDREVCEQYF.